A single sample gave rise to the 5 T cell receptor beta chains below, sequenced in a study of shared clonotypes between healthy human individuals. The assay was immunoSEQ multiplex PCR, and TCRdb's table has in-frame clones only and misses some. The repertoire includes 2.3 million or so clones, 90% to 95% of them detected once, and 0.39% sits in the top ten. Sequencing was carried out using naive CD4+ T cells from PBMCs. Subset described: CD45RA+ positively selected. These receptors were obtained from a man aged 18 to 30 in good health. Some clones in this sample may be carry-over from other donors' samples.

The chain recombines TRBV5-1 with TRBJ2-2, with D possibly TRBD1 on 5 matching bases. The germline V gene has CDR1 SGHRS and CDR2 YFSETQ. The V and J ends lost 7 bases and 6 bases respectively, with 22 bases between them. This CDR3 spans 16 amino acids. CDR3 loop: CASFPEPGLLSGELFF. DNA for the CDR3: TGCGCCAGCTTCCCTGAGCCAGGGCTTTTGTCCGGGGAGCTGTTTTTT.

This chain links TRBV7-2 with TRBJ2-5; unclear D gene. The germline V and J ends were trimmed by 3 bases and 7 bases, with 6 bases remaining between them. The CDR3 spans 11 residues. CDR1 and CDR2 (germline): SGHTA, FQGNSA. The CDR3 is CASSFDGTQYF. The CDR3 nucleotides read TGTGCCAGCAGCTTCGATGGGACCCAGTACTTC. Variable domain in full (rest from reference TRBV7-2 and TRBJ2-5): GAGVSQSPSNKVTEKGKDVELRCDPISGHTALYWYRQSLGQGLEFLIYFQGNSAPDKSGLPSDRFSAERTGGSVSTLTIQRTQQEDSAVYLCASSFDGTQYFGPGTRLLVL.

V is TRBV29-1 and J is TRBJ2-3; 7 nucleotides agree with TRBD1. V lost 4 bases, J lost 5 bases, and 6 bases stayed unmatched. Germline CDR1 is SQVTM and CDR2 is ANQGSEA. This CDR3 comprises 13 residues. The CDR3 region is CSVGGQLRDTQYF. For the CDR3, the DNA is TGCAGCGTTGGGGGACAGCTCAGAGATACGCAGTATTTT.

This clone was observed a single time. The chain carries TRBV6-5 and TRBJ2-7; the D gene is possibly TRBD1 (6 bases). CDR3 length: 14 amino acids. Trimming took 4 bases from V and 0 from J, leaving 10 bases between them. Germline V gene data show CDR1 as MNHEY and CDR2 as SVGAGI. CDR3 sequence (DNA): TGTGCCAGCAGTTCGGGACACACCTCCTACGAGCAGTACTTC. This codes for CASSSGHTSYEQYF.

The chain joins TRBV2 to TRBJ2-7; 14 positions match TRBD2. V shed 2 bases, J shed 7 bases, and the junction held 7 bases outside the gene matches. CDR1 is SNHLY, CDR2 FYNNEI, per germline. The CDR3 runs to 16 residues. The CDR3 region is CASSERGLAGAREQYF. The CDR3 DNA is TGTGCCAGCAGTGAAAGGGGACTAGCGGGAGCTCGGGAGCAGTACTTC. The full variable domain, rest sourced from reference TRBV2 and TRBJ2-7, is EPEVTQTPSHQVTQMGQEVILRCVPISNHLYFYWYRQILGQKVEFLVSFYNNEISEKSEIFDDQFSVERPDGSNFTLKIRSTKLEDSAMYFCASSERGLAGAREQYFGPGTRLTVT.